The source of this TCR beta chain is a study of blood T cell repertoires in COVID-19. Study background: COVID-19 samples from acute and convalescent phases originated in the United States, Italy and Spain. PBMCs, B-cell-depleted T cells, or T cells provided the cDNA or gDNA that made up the material.

There are many counts of this clone. A Seattle source enrolled patients during active infection and followed them longitudinally. CDR3 length: 12 amino acids. CDR1 SSHAT and CDR2 FNYEAQ come from the germline V gene (reference sequence). Authors' analysis steps: It was from reference gene primer amplification that nucleated cell counts were estimated. Only in-frame clones appear in the TCRdb table, and some are missing; sequencing was by immunoSEQ multiplex PCR. The DNA was the basis for D and trimming; V, J and clone size are from that table. The sample lists roughly 110,000 clones, approximately 80% occurring once.

This rearrangement joins TRBV7-7 to TRBJ2-2, with a tentative D call TRBD2 (6 bases). The clonotype comes from a man aged 80 or over with COVID-19, enrolled during active disease. The sample consisted of peripheral blood. The CDR3 reads CAKGLYTGELFF. The CDR3 region has the DNA TGTGCTAAGGGACTCTACACCGGGGAGCTGTTTTTT.